The 9 T cell receptor beta chains below come from one sample, sequenced in a study of blood T cells in healthy people across ages. Primers used in a second PCR of roughly 6 to 12 cycles were a sample-barcoded 5' primer and a J-beta primer mix. One entry per CDR3 protein, called by TCRdb with MiXCR from the 5' RACE reads. The sample shows 760,000 or so distinct CDR3 sequences, approximately 25% of them seen only once. These sequences were also reported in another study, on T cells of mothers and their children.

Sequencing was done on a sample of blood. These receptor sequences come from a boy aged 5-17 years in good health.

This chain connects TRBV20-1 to TRBJ2-7; 9 bases line up with TRBD1. V shed 5 bases and J 3 bases; nucleotides not matched to a gene: 5. Germline CDR1 and CDR2: DFQATT and SNEGSKA (reference sequence). The CDR3 contains 13 residues. The CDR3 bases are TGCAGTGCTGGACCGGGACAGGGCTACGAGCAGTACTTC. Amino acids: CSAGPGQGYEQYF.

This clonotype came up once. This sequence joins TRBV11-2 and TRBJ2-5; D call uncertain. The J call may be incorrect, as the DNA end agrees better with TRBJ2-1. This CDR3 is built from 12 residues. From germline, CDR1 is SGHAT and CDR2 FQNNGV. The CDR3 bases are TGTGCCAGCAGCCAACGGGTGGATGAGCAGTTCTTC. This gives the protein CASSQRVDEQFF.

This clonotype turned up a few times. The chain carries TRBV12-3 or TRBV12-4 and TRBJ2-4; no definite D call. The CDR3 contains 18 residues. Trimming removed 6 bases from V and 0 bases from J, with 21 bases in between. CDR3 region: CASRLLTRRYLAKNIQYF. For the CDR3, the DNA is TGTGCCAGCAGGTTACTGACGCGACGATACCTAGCCAAAAACATTCAGTACTTC.

The rearrangement uses TRBV12-3 or TRBV12-4 and TRBJ2-1, with 7 bases aligning to TRBD2. The closer fit of TRBJ2-7 to the DNA end suggests the J call may be wrong. The CDR3 is 14 amino acids. The CDR3 sequence is CASTLWEGSHEQYF. The CDR3 DNA reads TGTGCCAGCACCCTATGGGAGGGGTCCCACGAGCAGTACTTC.

The chain has TRBV15 and TRBJ2-7; D not certain. V was trimmed by 1 base and J by 3 bases, leaving 16 bases between them. The CDR3 contains 16 residues. Germline CDR1 and CDR2: LNHNV and YYDKDF (reference sequence). Here the CDR3 DNA reads TGTGCCACCAGCAGAGTTGGGGTCGGATCGAACTACGAGCAGTACTTC. It specifies CATSRVGVGSNYEQYF.

This clonotype has only a few counts. The chain carries TRBV7-9 and TRBJ2-5, with 9 positions matching TRBD1. V dropped 8 bases and J dropped 3; count of bases not matched to a gene: 7. In germline, CDR1 is SEHNR, CDR2 FQNEAQ (reference sequence). This CDR3 has 14 amino acids. The CDR3 DNA is TGTGCCAGCGCAGGGGACAGGGAGGAAGAGACCCAGTACTTC. Protein product: CASAGDREEETQYF.

This clonotype was found a few times. The chain employs TRBV5-1 and TRBJ2-5; perhaps TRBD2 as D (7 bases). Trimming stripped 0 bases from V and 1 base from J, with 13 bases between. The CDR3 totals 16 residues. The germline CDR1 and CDR2 sequences are SGHRS and YFSETQ. The chain's CDR3 is CASSLVEGGFQETQYF. The CDR3 nucleotides are TGCGCCAGCAGCTTGGTAGAGGGGGGGTTCCAAGAGACCCAGTACTTC.

The chain uses TRBV12-3 or TRBV12-4 and TRBJ2-7; a possible D gene is TRBD1 (8 bases). Trimming removed 2 bases at V and 3 bases at J, with 11 bases between. The CDR3 spans 14 residues. CDR3 nucleotide sequence: TGTGCCAGCAGTTTAACAGGGGGGGACTACGAGCAGTACTTC. Protein product: CASSLTGGDYEQYF.

The rearrangement links TRBV3-1 to TRBJ2-5, with 8 positions matching TRBD2. The junction had 4 bases not matched to a gene; V was cut back by 4 bases and J by 3 bases. The CDR3 has 14 amino acids. Germline V gene data show CDR1 as LGHDT and CDR2 as YNNKEL (reference sequence). CDR3 coding DNA: TGTGCCAGCAGCCGCGGGACTAGAAAAGAGACCCAGTACTTC. Its protein product is CASSRGTRKETQYF.